The rows below give T cell receptor beta chains drawn from one sample of a study of T cell repertoires in cytomegalovirus infection. TCRdb reprocessed the reads via MiXCR and lists one record per CDR3 protein. The table shows under 300,000 distinct CDR3 sequences, with approximately 13% occurring only once. Sequencing was carried out using PBMCs. These receptors all come from a human donor in good health (CMV status not recorded). Some clones in this sample may be carry-over from other donors' samples. CDR3s include the opening cysteine and the closing phenylalanine or tryptophan.

TRBJ2-5 TRBV7-2 17 CASSLAFKAGGQETQYF
TRBJ2-5 TRBV27 16 CASSLRAQGVQETQYF
TRBJ2-7 TRBV28 14 CASSPAPITYEQYF
TRBJ2-2 TRBV29-1 12 CSVAEDTGELFF
TRBJ2-5 TRBV7-6 15 CASSSTGTGMETQYF
TRBJ2-7 TRBV10-3 13 CAISAETAYEQYF
TRBJ2-7 TRBV5-1 15 CASSSDPSGAYEQYF
TRBJ2-2 TRBV7-3 13 CASSFRRDGELFF
TRBJ2-5 TRBV7-2 15 CASSLHRVSQETQYF
TRBJ1-5 TRBV7-2 14 CASSLTSSNQPQHF
TRBJ1-3 TRBV4-2 15 CASSLKESSGNTIYF
TRBJ2-3 TRBV7-2 19 CASSLAGTSGRVFTDTQYF
TRBJ1-2 TRBV9 14 CASSVGQGGYGYTF
TRBJ2-3 TRBV6-2/TRBV6-3 16 CASSPFERSFTDTQYF
TRBJ2-7 TRBV6-1 15 CASRTSGSPLSEQYF
TRBJ2-7 TRBV28 17 CASRYHPRRTGGNEQYF
TRBJ2-7 TRBV7-9 17 CASRHGTSGGPTYEQYF
TRBJ1-2 TRBV7-2 14 CASTRDLIDYGYTF
TRBJ2-7 TRBV6-2/TRBV6-3 14 CASRMGRPPYEQYF
TRBJ2-2 TRBV9 15 CASSVLDRATGELFF
TRBJ1-4 TRBV19 15 CASSIPWGQGEKLFF
TRBJ2-7 TRBV12-3/TRBV12-4 15 CASSLEDRSSYEQYF
TRBJ1-2 TRBV5-1 14 CASSPEGSSDGYTF
TRBJ2-1 TRBV29-1 11 CSSGGGNEQFF
TRBJ2-1 TRBV7-3 15 CASSLRASGGSEQFF
TRBJ2-1 TRBV11-2 14 CASIVSRDSYEQFF
TRBJ2-2 TRBV19 15 CASSIDLSPTGELFF
TRBJ2-5 TRBV19 15 CASSISRGGQETQYF
TRBJ1-6 TRBV7-2 13 CASGPLYNSPLHF
TRBJ2-2 TRBV18 17 CASSLNVAGINTGELFF
TRBJ2-3 TRBV20-1 14 CSAELAGPTDTQYF
TRBJ1-2 TRBV4-3 19 CASSQDLNRLILSNYGYTF
TRBJ2-7 TRBV28 13 CASSLGQVGEQYF
TRBJ2-3 TRBV6-2/TRBV6-3 14 CASSLLDETDTQYF
TRBJ1-6 TRBV6-5 19 CASSYSLGYSSTGNSPLHF
TRBJ1-2 TRBV7-2 14 CASSPPGGAYGYTF
TRBJ2-1 TRBV19 15 CASSLRTAPNNEQFF
TRBJ1-6 TRBV27 15 CASSLSQRVGSPLHF
TRBJ2-3 TRBV5-7 15 CASTDGATSTDTQYF
TRBJ2-3 TRBV20-1 16 CSASDFGRGDTDTQYF
TRBJ1-1 TRBV12-3/TRBV12-4 14 CASSSTGQGTEAFF
TRBJ2-1 TRBV12-3/TRBV12-4 15 CASSLAEQVYNEQFF
TRBJ2-7 TRBV5-1 14 CASSLDHRSYEQYF
TRBJ2-1 TRBV7-2 11 CASSSGTSEFF
TRBJ1-1 TRBV14 15 CASSHSRTGATEAFF
TRBJ2-3 TRBV7-2 15 CASSWTGSSTDTQYF
TRBJ1-6 TRBV12-3/TRBV12-4 13 CATRRDAASPLHF
TRBJ1-1 TRBV20-1 13 CSARDQGQGEAFF
TRBJ2-5 TRBV4-2 15 CASSQGVGQQETQYF
TRBJ1-3 TRBV12-3/TRBV12-4 14 CASNRQSSGNTIYF
TRBJ2-5 TRBV6-5 15 CASSYRAGGIETQYF
TRBJ2-6 TRBV7-3 20 CASSPLGRTIVNSGANVLTF
TRBJ2-7 TRBV5-5 16 CASSQIIPGGLDEQYF
TRBJ1-4 TRBV25-1 17 CASSDYDAGGTNEKLFF
TRBJ1-1 TRBV6-2/TRBV6-3 13 CASSYDGQLEAFF
TRBJ2-1 TRBV19 12 CASSIVGGEQFF
TRBJ2-7 TRBV30 14 CAWTSGQGGYEQYF
TRBJ1-1 TRBV7-2 14 CASSLGYIVTEAFF
TRBJ2-7 TRBV19 14 CASTTTGAPYEQYF